One sample yielded the 20 T cell receptor beta chains listed below, sequenced in a study of CD8+CD57+ T cells in acquired aplastic anemia. Whoever was chosen for sequencing had shown CD8+CD57+ cell expansion by flow cytometry. Profiles of TCR beta VDJ and CDR3 were generated from a genomic DNA template. TCRdb analysed the reads with MiXCR anew, one entry per CDR3 protein. This table holds a few hundred thousand distinct CDR3 sequences, 45% to 65% found once. Input material: sorted CD4+, CD8+, or CD8+CD57+ T cells (not recorded which) from PBMCs. Receptors were obtained from a human donor with aplastic anemia.

This chain connects TRBV6-6 to TRBJ2-7; D unresolved. Germline CDR1 reads MNHNY; CDR2 reads SVGAGI (reference sequence). CDR3 length: 13 amino acids. Trimming took 5 bases from V and 0 from J, leaving 8 bases between them. The CDR3 sequence: CASSGRSSYEQYF. The CDR3 nucleotides read TGTGCCAGCAGTGGGCGCAGCTCCTACGAGCAGTACTTC.

The V call is TRBV20-1, the J call TRBJ1-6; 7 nucleotides agree with TRBD1. This CDR3 comprises 15 residues. In germline, CDR1 is DFQATT, CDR2 SNEGSKA (reference sequence). Unmatched junction bases numbered 6, after V lost 2 bases and J lost 5 bases. CDR3 DNA: TGCAGTGCTAGAAGGGACAGCCAAGATAATTCACCCCTCCACTTT. It yields the protein CSARRDSQDNSPLHF.

This clonotype was counted a few times. J is TRBJ1-5 and V is TRBV7-8, with 8 positions matching TRBD1. The CDR3 is 15 amino acids. In germline, CDR1 is SGHVS, CDR2 FQNEAQ. J lost 4 bases, V lost 2 bases, and 4 bases had no gene match. CDR3 DNA: TGTGCCAGCAGCTTACGCGGACAGGGTAATCAGCCCCAGCATTTT. This translates into CASSLRGQGNQPQHF.

This clonotype was counted a single time. V is TRBV20-1 and J is TRBJ1-4; the D is unclear. The CDR3 contains 15 residues. Trimming stripped 1 base from V and 0 bases from J, with 9 bases between. Germline values: CDR1 DFQATT, CDR2 SNEGSKA (reference sequence). Written as DNA, the CDR3 is TGCAGTGCTAGAGGTTGGCAGGCAACTAATGAAAAACTGTTTTTT. Amino acids: CSARGWQATNEKLFF.

This clonotype came up a few times. This chain uses TRBV20-1 with TRBJ2-5; TRBD2 agrees at 10 bases. CDR1 and CDR2 from the germline V gene are DFQATT and SNEGSKA (reference sequence). V lost 0 bases to trimming and J lost 4 bases; unmatched junction nucleotides: 5. The CDR3 consists of 15 residues. The CDR3 DNA reads as TGCAGTGCTAGAGAGTCTAGCGGGAGAGGAGAGACCCAGTACTTC. Protein sequence: CSARESSGRGETQYF.

On this clonotype itself: A much larger clone lies a single base off, so this may be a read error. This likely comes from a read error, as the CDR3 has no conserved phenylalanine or tryptophan at its end. The rearrangement links TRBV3-1 to TRBJ2-3, with 9 bases fitting TRBD2. This CDR3 has 16 residues. The germline gives CDR1 LGHDT, CDR2 YNNKEL (reference sequence). The junction had 5 bases not matched to a gene; V was cut back by 2 bases and J by 2 bases. CDR3 loop: CASSQMASGATDTQYV. CDR3 nucleotides: TGTGCCAGCAGCCAAATGGCTAGCGGGGCCACAGATACGCAGTATGTT.

This clonotype was seen a single time. The rearrangement links TRBV10-3 to TRBJ2-1; 7 bases are shared with TRBD1. V dropped 5 bases and J dropped 1; count of bases not matched to a gene: 5. Germline V CDR1 and CDR2: ENHRY, SYGVKD. This CDR3 is 15 amino acids long. CDR3 nucleotide sequence: TGTGCCATCAGTACGACAGGGAATTCCTACAATGAGCAGTTCTTC. It codes for CAISTTGNSYNEQFF.

This clonotype has a single count. This sequence joins TRBV20-1 and TRBJ2-5; the match to TRBD2 covers 12 bases. The DNA matches TRBJ2-7 better at its end, which makes the J call doubtful. Germline CDR1 and CDR2: DFQATT and SNEGSKA (reference sequence). This CDR3 region has 15 residues. DNA of the CDR3: TGCAGTGCTAGGAACCAACTAGCGGGAGGAAACGAGCAGTACTTC. This encodes CSARNQLAGGNEQYF.

The rearrangement joins TRBV29-1 to TRBJ2-1; D uncertain. The CDR3 loop spans 9 amino acids. The V gene lost 2 bases and the J gene lost 12 bases, with 5 bases spanning the gap. Germline V gene data show CDR1 as SQVTM and CDR2 as ANQGSEA. The CDR3 coding sequence is TGCAGCGTTGAATCGTTGCAGTTCTTC. Protein product: CSVESLQFF.

This clonotype was seen a single time. The chain has TRBV6-4 and TRBJ1-2; no reliable D call. Trimming stripped 0 bases from V and 4 bases from J, with 6 bases between. This CDR3 spans 13 amino acids. CDR1 and CDR2 from the germline V gene are MRHNA and SNTAGT. The CDR3 sequence: CASSDSGAYGYTF. DNA of the CDR3: TGTGCCAGCAGTGACTCGGGTGCCTATGGCTACACCTTC.

The chain is built from TRBV18 and TRBJ2-7; TRBD2 matches at 7 bases. The V gene's germline CDR1 is KGHSH and CDR2 LQKENI. The CDR3 is 13 amino acids. After removal of 6 bases from V and 2 bases from J, the junction contained 4 bases not matched to a gene. CDR3 in amino acids: CASSGEGTYEQYF. The CDR3 region has the DNA TGTGCCAGCTCCGGGGAGGGCACCTACGAGCAGTACTTC.

The chain carries TRBV20-1 and TRBJ2-6, with D tentatively TRBD1 (5 bases). Trimming cost V 7 bases and J 5 bases, with 12 bases left between them. The germline CDR1 and CDR2 sequences are DFQATT and SNEGSKA (reference sequence). CDR3 length equals 13 residues. The CDR3 loop reads CSVQGFRANVLTF. In DNA, the CDR3 is TGCAGTGTCCAGGGATTCCGGGCCAACGTCCTGACTTTC.

This clonotype was seen at least ten times. The rearrangement joins TRBV6-5 to TRBJ2-3, with 8 nucleotides matching TRBD2. The V segment lost 6 bases and the J segment 7 bases; nucleotides outside the gene matches: 12. Germline loops: CDR1 MNHEY, CDR2 SVGAGI. The CDR3 has 15 amino acids. CDR3 loop: CASRPPSGGLNTQYF. The DNA of the CDR3 is TGTGCCAGCAGGCCCCCCAGCGGGGGACTTAATACGCAGTATTTT.

This rearrangement joins TRBV12-3 or TRBV12-4 to TRBJ1-1; 10 bases match TRBD1. The CDR3 is made up of 12 amino acids. The trim removed 5 bases at V and 11 bases at J, leaving 5 bases unmatched. Written as DNA, the CDR3 is TGTGCCAGCAGTCCATGGACAGGGGGGGCTTTCTTT. As protein: CASSPWTGGAFF.

This chain links TRBV7-2 with TRBJ1-1; tentatively, D is TRBD1 (5 bases). V was trimmed by 0 bases and J by 5 bases, leaving 13 bases between them. Looked up from germline, CDR1 is SGHTA and CDR2 is FQGNSA. The CDR3 extends over 15 amino acids. CDR3 nucleotides: TGTGCCAGCAGCTTAGCGGTCGGGGCGTGGACTGAAGCTTTCTTT. Translating gives CASSLAVGAWTEAFF.

V usage is TRBV4-1 and J usage is TRBJ2-1; TRBD2 matches 8 bases. There are 14 residues in the CDR3. Germline-derived CDR1 and CDR2 are MGHRA and YSYEKL. V was pared by 4 bases and J by 4 bases, with 3 bases of the junction left unmatched. CDR3 nucleotides: TGCGCCAGCAGCCTTCCTAGCGGGTACAATGAGCAGTTCTTC. Protein sequence: CASSLPSGYNEQFF.

The gene calls are TRBV5-6 and TRBJ2-2; perhaps TRBD1 as D (6 bases). CDR1 SGHDT and CDR2 YYEEEE come from the germline V gene. V was shortened by 2 bases and J by 5 bases, with 13 bases between the two germline ends. The CDR3 length is 15 residues. DNA of the CDR3: TGTGCCAGCAGCTTCGCAGGGGCCAGTACCGGGGAGCTGTTTTTT. This codes for CASSFAGASTGELFF.

The V and J genes are TRBV10-3 and TRBJ2-1; 13 nucleotides line up with TRBD2. J gave up 6 bases and V 10 bases, and 3 bases lay outside the gene matches. Germline V CDR1 and CDR2: ENHRY, SYGVKD. The CDR3 length is 13 residues. The CDR3 reads CASGLAGANEQFF. CDR3 nucleotide sequence: TGTGCCAGCGGACTAGCGGGGGCCAATGAGCAGTTCTTC.

Concerning this clonotype itself: A much larger clone lies one base from this, so it may be a read error. The chain uses TRBV20-1 and TRBJ2-2; D uncertain. This CDR3 comprises 12 residues. Between the trimmed V and J ends, which lost 8 bases and 4 bases, there was a span of 11 bases. The germline CDR1 and CDR2 sequences are DFQATT and SNEGSKA (reference sequence). CDR3 sequence (DNA): TGCAGTACTCAAGGGCGCACCGGGGAGCTGTTTTTT. It translates to CSTQGRTGELFF.

The J gene is TRBJ1-1, the V gene TRBV19; D possibly corresponds to TRBD1 (5 bases). Germline V gene sequence: CDR1 LNHDA, CDR2 SQIVND (reference sequence). The CDR3 totals 13 residues. Trimming pared 10 bases from V and 5 bases from J, leaving 17 bases between. CDR3 sequence: CATGEQARTEAFF. The CDR3 DNA reads as TGTGCCACGGGGGAACAGGCGAGAACTGAAGCTTTCTTT.